This T cell receptor (beta chain) came from a study of metastatic and nonmetastatic thyroid tumors. Study summary: From malignant and benign thyroid patients, repertoires in blood and in tumor or nodule tissue were compared.

This clone occurred a few times. The CDR3 ends on some other residue instead of the conserved phenylalanine or tryptophan, so this is likely a read error. TCRdb called clones again from the PCR reads with MiXCR. The sample shows around 59,000 clones, under 20% of them seen only once. Thyroid surgery took place with no prior treatment in any patient. Sequences were obtained from blood. The sequence came from a male donor with papillary thyroid cancer or a benign thyroid nodule (not recorded which). Some clones in this sample may be carry-over from other donors' samples.

In DNA, the CDR3 is TGTGCCAGCAGTTTAGCGGGTGAGGATTACGAGCAGTACCTC. It codes for CASSLAGEDYEQYL. V gene TRBV12-3 or TRBV12-4 combines with J gene TRBJ2-7; D gene ambiguous. The CDR3 is made up of 14 amino acids. The V and J ends lost 0 bases and 4 bases respectively, with 10 bases between them.